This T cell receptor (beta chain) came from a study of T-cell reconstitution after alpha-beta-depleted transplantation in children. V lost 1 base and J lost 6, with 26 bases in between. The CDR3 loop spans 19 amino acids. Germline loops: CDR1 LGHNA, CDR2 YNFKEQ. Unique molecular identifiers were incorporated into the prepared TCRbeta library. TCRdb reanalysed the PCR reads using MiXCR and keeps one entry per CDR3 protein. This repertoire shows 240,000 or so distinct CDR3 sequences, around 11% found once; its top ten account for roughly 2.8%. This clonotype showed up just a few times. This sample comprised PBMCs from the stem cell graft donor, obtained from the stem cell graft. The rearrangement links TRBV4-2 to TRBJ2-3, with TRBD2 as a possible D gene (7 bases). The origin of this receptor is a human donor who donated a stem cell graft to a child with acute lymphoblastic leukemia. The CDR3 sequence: CASSQGGLGRAQIQDTQYF. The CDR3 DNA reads TGTGCCAGCAGCCAAGGGGGGCTGGGGAGGGCCCAAATACAGGATACGCAGTATTTT.